The 24 T cell receptor beta chains reported below all come from one sample, sequenced in a study of blood T cell repertoires in COVID-19. Sequencing was performed with immunoSEQ multiplex PCR; in TCRdb, only in-frame clones are kept and a portion is missing. The top ten hold 1.9% of the sample, which has 100,000 to 150,000 clones, over 60% seen once. The material sequenced was peripheral blood. These TCRs come from a woman between 70 and 85 years old with acute or convalescent COVID-19.

V is TRBV20-1 and J is TRBJ1-5; D might be TRBD1 (5 bases). This CDR3 is built from 13 residues. CDR1 is DFQATT and CDR2 is SNEGSKA in the germline V gene (reference sequence). V lost 3 bases to trimming and J lost 4 bases, with 10 bases between them. The CDR3 spells CSASENRNQPQHF. Written as DNA, the CDR3 is TGCAGTGCTAGTGAGAACAGGAATCAGCCCCAGCATTTT.

J is TRBJ1-4 and V is TRBV9, with D possibly being TRBD1 (6 bases). CDR1 SGDLS and CDR2 YYNGEE come from the germline V gene. The CDR3 sequence is 15 residues long. V was cut by 3 bases and J by 5 bases, with 14 bases left in between. The CDR3 DNA is TGTGCCAGCAGCGGAGGGACCAGGGGAAATGAAAAACTGTTTTTT. It codes for CASSGGTRGNEKLFF.

The chain is built from TRBV5-1 and TRBJ1-3; 10 nucleotides agree with TRBD1. CDR1 SGHRS and CDR2 YFSETQ come from the germline V gene. This CDR3 is 16 amino acids long. V was clipped by 3 bases and J by 4 bases; unmatched bases: 7. CDR3 nucleotides: TGCGCCAGCAGCTCGGGGACAGGGGCGCTCGGAAACACCATATATTTT. Its protein product is CASSSGTGALGNTIYF. Full variable domain (rest looked up from reference TRBV5-1 and TRBJ1-3): KAGVTQTPRYLIKTRGQQVTLSCSPISGHRSVSWYQQTPGQGLQFLFEYFSETQRNKGNFPGRFSGRQFSNSRSEMNVSTLELGDSALYLCASSSGTGALGNTIYFGEGSWLTVV.

This clone appeared once. The chain recombines TRBV27 with TRBJ1-3; 9 bases line up with TRBD1. V lost 5 bases and J lost 11; bases outside the gene matches: 7. Germline CDR1 and CDR2: MNHEY and SMNVEV (reference sequence). The CDR3 contains 13 residues. CDR3 region: CASSTPGTGPIYF. For the CDR3, the DNA is TGTGCCAGCAGTACGCCCGGGACAGGGCCCATATATTTT.

The chain joins TRBV5-1 to TRBJ1-4, with TRBD1 as a possible D gene (6 bases). Between the trimmed V and J ends, which lost 0 bases and 8 bases, there was a span of 11 bases. Germline V gives CDR1 SGHRS, CDR2 YFSETQ. CDR3 length equals 14 residues. The CDR3 coding sequence is TGCGCCAGCAGCTTGGACAGGGAGGGAGAAAAACTGTTTTTT. Encoded protein: CASSLDREGEKLFF. Drawing the rest from reference TRBV5-1 and TRBJ1-4, the complete variable domain is KAGVTQTPRYLIKTRGQQVTLSCSPISGHRSVSWYQQTPGQGLQFLFEYFSETQRNKGNFPGRFSGRQFSNSRSEMNVSTLELGDSALYLCASSLDREGEKLFFGSGTQLSVL.

This clone was counted a few times. The V call is TRBV9, the J call TRBJ1-2; 9 bases align to TRBD1. Germline assignment: CDR1 SGDLS and CDR2 YYNGEE. After removal of 4 bases from V and 4 bases from J, the junction contained 2 bases not matched to a gene. The CDR3 runs to 13 residues. CDR3 region: CASSTGQGYGYTF. The DNA for the CDR3 is TGTGCCAGCAGCACGGGACAGGGCTATGGCTACACCTTC.

The chain carries TRBV6-5 and TRBJ2-3, with 7 bases aligning to TRBD2. Germline CDR1 reads MNHEY; CDR2 reads SVGAGI. The CDR3 is 12 amino acids. V was pared by 3 bases and J by 8 bases, with 2 bases of the junction left unmatched. CDR3 DNA: TGTGCCAGCAGTTATGGGGAGGGTACGCAGTATTTT. Translated: CASSYGEGTQYF.

J is TRBJ2-7 and V is TRBV28; no clear D gene. The CDR3 loop spans 12 amino acids. Germline V lookup: CDR1 MDHEN, CDR2 SYDVKM. V was trimmed by 4 bases and J by 5 bases, leaving 9 bases between them. This CDR3 is CASSSTTDEQYF. CDR3 bases: TGTGCCAGCAGTTCCACTACGGACGAGCAGTACTTC.

The chain uses TRBV9 and TRBJ1-4; D is uncertain. There are 13 residues in the CDR3. Germline values: CDR1 SGDLS, CDR2 YYNGEE. V lost 3 bases and J 0 bases, leaving 3 bases between the germline ends. This chain's CDR3 is CASSGATNEKLFF. CDR3 nucleotide sequence: TGTGCCAGCAGCGGAGCAACTAATGAAAAACTGTTTTTT.

This chain uses TRBV7-2 with TRBJ1-3, with D perhaps TRBD1 (5 bases). V lost 5 bases and J 2 bases, leaving 10 bases between the germline ends. There are 14 residues in the CDR3. Germline V gene data show CDR1 as SGHTA and CDR2 as FQGNSA. The CDR3 is CASSLGTAGNTIYF. In DNA form, the CDR3 reads TGTGCCAGCAGCCTGGGGACTGCTGGAAACACCATATATTTT.

This clone occurred a few times. V gene TRBV9 combines with J gene TRBJ2-1; D perhaps matches TRBD1 (5 bases). CDR1 is SGDLS, CDR2 YYNGEE, per germline. CDR3 size: 15 residues. V dropped 2 bases and J dropped 1 base, with 10 bases sitting between them. This chain's CDR3 is CASSVRELSYNEQFF. CDR3 coding DNA: TGTGCCAGCAGCGTCAGGGAATTATCCTACAATGAGCAGTTCTTC.

V gene TRBV5-1 combines with J gene TRBJ2-3; 7 bases agree with TRBD2. The V gene's germline CDR1 is SGHRS and CDR2 YFSETQ. The CDR3 covers 18 residues. J gave up 0 bases and V 2 bases, and 12 bases lay outside the gene matches. The CDR3 loop reads CASSFIAGATPSTDTQYF. The CDR3 DNA reads TGCGCCAGCAGCTTCATTGCGGGAGCTACACCTAGCACAGATACGCAGTATTTT.

This chain connects TRBV11-3 to TRBJ1-1; 9 nucleotides line up with TRBD1. Germline lookup yields CDR1 SGHNT and CDR2 YENEEA. V shed 4 bases, J shed 3 bases, and the junction held 6 bases outside the gene matches. This CDR3 contains 15 residues. The CDR3 region is CASSSGQGLDTEAFF. The CDR3 DNA is TGTGCCAGCAGCTCCGGACAGGGGTTGGACACTGAAGCTTTCTTT.

J is TRBJ2-7 and V is TRBV11-2; 11 bases are shared with TRBD2. Germline V CDR1 and CDR2: SGHAT, FQNNGV. With 4 bases clipped from V and 4 bases from J, the junction kept 6 bases outside the gene matches. The CDR3 loop spans 15 amino acids. Written as DNA, the CDR3 is TGTGCCAGCAGCTCCACTAGCGGGGGAGGGTACGAGCAGTACTTC. Its translation is CASSSTSGGGYEQYF.

This clone was seen a single time. V gene TRBV5-5 combines with J gene TRBJ1-2; D is ambiguous. From germline, CDR1 is SGHKS and CDR2 YYEKEE (reference sequence). There are 15 residues in the CDR3. Trimming shortened V by 4 bases and J by 6 bases, and 19 bases separated the two germline ends. The CDR3 sequence: CASSPFGRGIDGYTF. The CDR3, as DNA: TGTGCCAGCAGCCCCTTCGGGAGAGGAATCGATGGCTACACCTTC.

This sequence joins TRBV7-2 and TRBJ2-1; TRBD2 matches 11 bases. Germline V gene sequence: CDR1 SGHTA, CDR2 FQGNSA. V was pared by 5 bases and J by 9 bases, with 18 bases of the junction left unmatched. CDR3 size: 18 residues. The CDR3: CASSLLLTPGLAVGEQFF. CDR3 nucleotides: TGTGCCAGCAGCCTACTTTTGACCCCGGGACTAGCGGTAGGTGAGCAGTTCTTC. The full variable domain, with the rest looked up from reference TRBV7-2 and TRBJ2-1, is GAGVSQSPSNKVTEKGKDVELRCDPISGHTALYWYRQSLGQGLEFLIYFQGNSAPDKSGLPSDRFSAERTGGSVSTLTIQRTQQEDSAVYLCASSLLLTPGLAVGEQFFGPGTRLTVL.

This clone was counted many times. The rearrangement uses TRBV7-6 and TRBJ2-6; 8 bases line up with TRBD1. The CDR3 loop spans 19 amino acids. Germline CDR1 is SGHVS and CDR2 is FNYEAQ. V lost 0 bases, J lost 2 bases, and 9 bases stayed unmatched. The CDR3 region is CASSLASPGQAAGANVLTF. CDR3 in DNA: TGTGCCAGCAGCTTAGCCAGCCCGGGACAGGCCGCTGGGGCCAACGTCCTGACTTTC. Looking up the rest from reference TRBV7-6 and TRBJ2-6 gives the full variable domain: GAGVSQSPRYKVTKRGQDVALRCDPISGHVSLYWYRQALGQGPEFLTYFNYEAQQDKSGLPNDRFSAERPEGSISTLTIQRTEQRDSAMYRCASSLASPGQAAGANVLTFGAGSRLTVL.

The genes are TRBV6-6 and TRBJ1-2; D uncertain. The germline gives CDR1 MNHNY, CDR2 SVGAGI (reference sequence). This CDR3 is 14 amino acids long. Deletions cut 7 bases from V and 2 bases from J, with 14 bases between. CDR3 coding DNA: TGTGCCAGCAATCAGGAGGGTAGGAACTATGGCTACACCTTC. The encoded protein is CASNQEGRNYGYTF.

The chain recombines TRBV12-3 or TRBV12-4 with TRBJ2-1; D is unresolved. V was trimmed by 6 bases and J by 8 bases, leaving 8 bases between them. The CDR3 sequence is 11 residues long. The DNA for the CDR3 is TGTGCCAGCAGCGTTAGTGATGAGCAGTTCTTC. Translated, it gives CASSVSDEQFF.

CDR3 residues: CASRFPSSYEQYF. Written as DNA, the CDR3 is TGTGCAAGTCGCTTCCCTAGCTCCTACGAGCAGTACTTC. The genes are TRBV12-2 and TRBJ2-7; the table's D call, TRBD2, has no DNA check behind it. TRBV12-2 is a listed pseudogene. This CDR3 comprises 13 residues.

The rearrangement links TRBV3-1 (or the pseudogene TRBV3-2) to TRBJ2-1; TRBD2 matches at 7 bases. The CDR3 runs 14 residues. Trimming at V came to 0 bases and at J to 9 bases, leaving 5 bases not matched to a gene. Germline CDR1 is LGHDT and CDR2 is YNNKEL (reference sequence). The CDR3 nucleotides are TGTGCCAGCAGCCAAGACTATTCGGGGGGTGAGCAGTTCTTC. Protein product: CASSQDYSGGEQFF.

The CDR3, as DNA: TGTGCCAGCTTCCCGGGACAGGGTGGGACTGAAGCTTTCTTT. Translation gives CASFPGQGGTEAFF. V and J are TRBV6-5 and TRBJ1-1; TRBD1 aligns across 9 bases. The V and J ends lost 8 bases and 5 bases, in that order; junction bases with no gene match: 9. The germline V gene has CDR1 MNHEY and CDR2 SVGAGI. The CDR3 is 14 amino acids.

V usage is TRBV11-2 and J usage is TRBJ2-7; D is uncertain. Germline-derived CDR1 and CDR2 are SGHAT and FQNNGV. The germline V and J ends were trimmed by 4 bases and 5 bases, with 12 bases remaining between them. The CDR3 loop spans 13 amino acids. CDR3 bases: TGTGCCAGCAGCTCCTCAGTGGTCGACGAGCAGTACTTC. It codes for CASSSSVVDEQYF.

This rearrangement joins TRBV10-3 to TRBJ2-1; 8 nucleotides align to TRBD1. The V and J ends lost 7 bases and 7 bases, in that order; junction bases with no gene match: 9. Per the germline V gene, CDR1 is ENHRY and CDR2 is SYGVKD. This CDR3 spans 14 amino acids. CDR3 DNA sequence: TGTGCCATCAATCCGGGACAGGAAGGAAATGAGCAGTTCTTC. It specifies CAINPGQEGNEQFF.